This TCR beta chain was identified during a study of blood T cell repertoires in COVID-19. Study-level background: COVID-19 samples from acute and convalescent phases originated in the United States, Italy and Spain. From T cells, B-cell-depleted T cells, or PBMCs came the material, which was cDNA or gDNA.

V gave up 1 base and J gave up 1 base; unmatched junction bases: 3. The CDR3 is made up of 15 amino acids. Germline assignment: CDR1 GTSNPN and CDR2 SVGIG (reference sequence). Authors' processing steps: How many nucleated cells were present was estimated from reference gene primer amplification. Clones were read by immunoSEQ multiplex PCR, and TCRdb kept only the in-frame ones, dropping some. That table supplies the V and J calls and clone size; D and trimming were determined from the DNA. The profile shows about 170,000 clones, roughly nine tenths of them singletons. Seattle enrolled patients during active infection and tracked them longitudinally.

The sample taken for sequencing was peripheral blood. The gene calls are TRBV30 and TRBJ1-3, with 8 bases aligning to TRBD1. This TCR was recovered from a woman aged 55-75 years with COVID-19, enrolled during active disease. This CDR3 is CAWSADRGSGNTIYF. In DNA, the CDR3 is TGTGCCTGGAGTGCCGACAGGGGTTCTGGAAACACCATATATTTT.